The entry below gives a single T cell receptor (beta chain) sequence along with its context. The data derive from a study of control samples from healthy donors and cancer patients. Libraries were prepared by immunoSEQ multiplex PCR; TCRdb keeps only in-frame clonotypes and omits some of them. The sample lists some 150,000 clones; about 93% were seen once. The ends were cut back, 4 bases at V and 1 base at J, with 11 bases in the middle. The CDR3 length is 15 residues. Germline V gene data show CDR1 as MGHDK and CDR2 as SYGVNS. V and J are TRBV25-1 and TRBJ1-5; D is ambiguous. Sequences were obtained from blood. This TCR derives from a man in his forties or fifties in good health. In DNA form, the CDR3 reads TGTGCCAGCAGTGCTAAGGACGCAAGCAATCAGCCCCAGCATTTT. This encodes CASSAKDASNQPQHF.